This T cell receptor (beta chain) was identified during a study of Graves' ophthalmopathy and Graves' hyperthyroidism. Across the study: Peripheral blood collection took place at initial diagnosis, before any treatment. Findings and caveats of the study: Most thyroid clonotypes with frequency above 0.001 were detected in blood too.

Investigators amplified TCR beta CDR3 regions from RNA transcripts. Amplification began with first-round RT-PCR using HTBI primers, then second-round multiplex PCR was performed. TCRdb processed the multiplex PCR reads anew with MiXCR; each CDR3 protein has one entry. This table has a few hundred thousand distinct CDR3 sequences, about a sixth appearing once. No ophthalmopathy within 18 months of follow-up signified stable hyperthyroidism. The source of the PBMCs was roughly 10 ml of fresh peripheral blood. In its sample, this clonotype was seen many times. Its antigen remains unknown. V lost 0 bases to trimming and J lost 2 bases, with 9 bases between them. The CDR3 has 15 amino acids.

Input material: peripheral blood. This sequence joins TRBV12-3 or TRBV12-4 and TRBJ2-3; D is undetermined. This sequence originates from an adult woman with stable Graves' hyperthyroidism. The CDR3 nucleotides read TGTGCCAGCAGTTTAGCGCTAGTGCCCACAGATACGCAGTATTTT. This sequence encodes CASSLALVPTDTQYF.